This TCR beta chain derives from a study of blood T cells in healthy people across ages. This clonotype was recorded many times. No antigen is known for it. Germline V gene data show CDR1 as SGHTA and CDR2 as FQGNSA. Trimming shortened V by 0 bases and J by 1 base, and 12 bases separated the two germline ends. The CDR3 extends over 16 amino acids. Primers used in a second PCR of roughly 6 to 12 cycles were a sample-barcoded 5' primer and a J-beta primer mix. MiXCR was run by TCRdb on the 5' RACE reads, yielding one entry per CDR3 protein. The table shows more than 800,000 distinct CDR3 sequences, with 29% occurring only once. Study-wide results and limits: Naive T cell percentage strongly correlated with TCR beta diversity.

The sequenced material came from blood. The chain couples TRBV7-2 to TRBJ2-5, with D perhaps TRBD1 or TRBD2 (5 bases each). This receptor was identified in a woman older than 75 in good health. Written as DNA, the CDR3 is TGTGCCAGCAGCTTAGCGGGACCAGGAGGCCAAGAGACCCAGTACTTC. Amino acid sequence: CASSLAGPGGQETQYF.